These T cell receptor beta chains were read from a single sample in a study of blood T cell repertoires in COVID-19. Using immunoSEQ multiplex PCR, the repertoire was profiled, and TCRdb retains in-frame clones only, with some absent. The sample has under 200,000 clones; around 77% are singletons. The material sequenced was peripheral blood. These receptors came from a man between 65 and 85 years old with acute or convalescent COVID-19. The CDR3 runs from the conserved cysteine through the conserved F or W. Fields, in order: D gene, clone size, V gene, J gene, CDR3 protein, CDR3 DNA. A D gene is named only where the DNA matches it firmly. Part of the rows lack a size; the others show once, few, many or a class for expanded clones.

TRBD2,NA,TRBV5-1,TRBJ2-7,CASSLAQAGVVYSYEQYF,TGCGCCAGCAGCTTGGCCCAAGCGGGAGTGGTCTATAGCTACGAGCAGTACTTC
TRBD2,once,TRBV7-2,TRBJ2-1,CASSPPGLADYNEQFF,TGTGCCAGCAGCCCCCCGGGACTAGCGGACTACAATGAGCAGTTCTTC
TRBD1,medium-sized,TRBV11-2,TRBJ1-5,CASSLGTEGAGGNQPQHF,TGTGCCAGCAGCTTGGGTACGGAGGGGGCCGGGGGAAATCAGCCCCAGCATTTT
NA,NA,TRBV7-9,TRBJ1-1,CASSRDSSEAFF,TGTGCCAGCAGCCGCGACAGTAGTGAAGCTTTCTTT
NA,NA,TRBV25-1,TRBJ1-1,CASRVGTMNTEAFF,TGTGCCAGCCGAGTCGGGACTATGAACACTGAAGCTTTCTTT
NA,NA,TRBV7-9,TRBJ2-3,CASSLDFSDTQYF,TGTGCCAGCAGCCTGGACTTTTCAGATACGCAGTATTTT
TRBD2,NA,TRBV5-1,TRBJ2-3,CASSPAGGPTDTQYF,TGCGCCAGCAGCCCAGCGGGAGGGCCGACAGATACGCAGTATTTT
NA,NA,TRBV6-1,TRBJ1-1,CASSEVGSPEEAFF,TGTGCCAGCAGTGAGGTAGGGAGTCCGGAGGAAGCTTTCTTT
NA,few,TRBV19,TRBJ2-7,CASSTPGQIYEQYF,TGTGCCAGTAGTACCCCAGGCCAAATCTACGAGCAGTACTTC
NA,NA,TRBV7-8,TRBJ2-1,CASSGRVGYNEQFF,TGTGCCAGCAGCGGCCGAGTCGGGTACAATGAGCAGTTCTTC
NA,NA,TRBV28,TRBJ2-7,CASSTQLDRHSSSVYEQYF,TGTGCCAGCAGTACTCAACTTGACAGGCACTCCTCATCGGTCTACGAGCAGTACTTC
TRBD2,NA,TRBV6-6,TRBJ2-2,CASSFRGVHTGELFF,TGTGCCAGCAGTTTCCGGGGGGTTCACACCGGGGAGCTGTTTTTT
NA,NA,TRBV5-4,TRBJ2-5,CASSSGGAGKTQYF,TGTGCCAGCAGCTCTGGGGGGGCGGGAAAGACCCAGTACTTC
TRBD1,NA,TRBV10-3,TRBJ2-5,CAISDWDRGETQYF,TGTGCCATCAGTGACTGGGACAGGGGAGAGACCCAGTACTTC
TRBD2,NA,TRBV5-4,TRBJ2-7,CASSPTPSGSPHEQYF,TGTGCCAGCAGCCCAACCCCTAGCGGGAGTCCGCACGAGCAGTACTTC
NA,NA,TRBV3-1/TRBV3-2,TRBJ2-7,CASRPRGKHAEQYF,TGTGCCAGCAGGCCCCGGGGGAAACACGCCGAGCAGTACTTC
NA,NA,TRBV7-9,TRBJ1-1,CASSLEWGRDTEAFF,TGTGCCAGCAGCTTAGAGTGGGGGCGAGACACTGAAGCTTTCTTT
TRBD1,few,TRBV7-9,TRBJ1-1,CASSLFRDRLFSEAFF,TGTGCCAGCAGCTTGTTCCGGGACAGACTGTTCTCTGAAGCTTTCTTT
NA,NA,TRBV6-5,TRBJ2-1,CASSYEGVSEQFF,TGTGCCAGCAGTTACGAGGGAGTGAGTGAGCAGTTCTTC
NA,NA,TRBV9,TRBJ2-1,CASSTEIAYYNEQFF,TGTGCCAGCAGCACCGAGATAGCCTACTACAATGAGCAGTTCTTC
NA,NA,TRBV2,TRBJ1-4,CASSIDRKLFF,TGTGCCAGCAGTATCGACAGGAAACTGTTTTTT
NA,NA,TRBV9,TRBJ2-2,CASSVTSNTGELFF,TGTGCCAGCAGCGTGACTAGTAACACCGGGGAGCTGTTTTTT
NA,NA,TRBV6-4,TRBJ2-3,CASSAEGQDTQYF,TGTGCCAGCAGCGCAGAGGGACAAGATACGCAGTATTTT
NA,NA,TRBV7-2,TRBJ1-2,CASSLDPGANYGYTF,TGTGCCAGCAGCTTAGATCCAGGGGCTAACTATGGCTACACCTTC
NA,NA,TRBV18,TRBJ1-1,CASSPPGTYEAFF,TGTGCCAGCTCACCACCGGGGACATATGAAGCTTTCTTT
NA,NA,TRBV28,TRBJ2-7,CASRGAAYEQYF,TGTGCCAGCAGGGGGGCCGCCTACGAGCAGTACTTC
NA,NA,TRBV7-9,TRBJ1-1,CASSFSDRNTEAFF,TGTGCCAGCAGCTTTTCGGACAGGAACACTGAAGCTTTCTTT
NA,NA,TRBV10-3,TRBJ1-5,CAISDRGLNQPQHF,TGTGCCATCTCAGATCGGGGACTCAATCAGCCCCAGCATTTT
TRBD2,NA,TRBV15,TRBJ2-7,CATSRENPLAGDEQYF,TGTGCCACCAGCAGAGAGAACCCACTAGCGGGAGACGAGCAGTACTTC